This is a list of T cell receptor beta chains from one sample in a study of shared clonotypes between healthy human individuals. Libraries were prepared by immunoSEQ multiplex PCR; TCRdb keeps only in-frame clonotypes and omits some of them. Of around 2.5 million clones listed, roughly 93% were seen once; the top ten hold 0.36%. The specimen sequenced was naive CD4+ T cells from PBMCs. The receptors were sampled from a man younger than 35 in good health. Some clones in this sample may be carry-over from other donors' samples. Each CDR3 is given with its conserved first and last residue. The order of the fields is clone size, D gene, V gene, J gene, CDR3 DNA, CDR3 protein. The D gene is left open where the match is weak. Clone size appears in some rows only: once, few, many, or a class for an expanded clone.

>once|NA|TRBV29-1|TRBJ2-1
TGCAGCGTTGAGAGGGCCGGTGCCTCCTACAATGAGCAGTTCTTC
CSVERAGASYNEQFF
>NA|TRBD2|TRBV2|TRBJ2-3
TGTGCCAGCCGCTACGGTACTAGCGGGAGGCCAGATACGCAGTATTTT
CASRYGTSGRPDTQYF
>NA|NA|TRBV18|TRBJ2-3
TGTGCCAGCTCACCAGGACGGTTCCCAGATACGCAGTATTTT
CASSPGRFPDTQYF
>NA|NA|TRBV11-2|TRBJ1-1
TGTGCCAGCAGCTTGTGGGGGGGGAGAGGAACTGAAGCTTTCTTT
CASSLWGGRGTEAFF
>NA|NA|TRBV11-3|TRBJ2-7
TGTGCCAGCAGCTTACGGCGTGTGGGCAGGGCCTCCTACGAGCAGTACTTC
CASSLRRVGRASYEQYF
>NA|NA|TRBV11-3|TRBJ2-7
TGTGCCAGCAGCTTGGGGGGCAGAGAGACCTACGAGCAGTACTTC
CASSLGGRETYEQYF
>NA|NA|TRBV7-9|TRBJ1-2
TGTGCCAGCAGCAGACGGACCTATGGCTGCACCTTC
CASSRRTYGCTF
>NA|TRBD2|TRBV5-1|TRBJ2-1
TGCGCCAGCAGCTCCGAGTTTGCGGGAGTGGCTTACAATGAGCAGTTCTTC
CASSSEFAGVAYNEQFF
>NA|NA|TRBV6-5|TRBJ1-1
TGTGCCAGCAGTTACGCGACAGGGAACACTGAAGCTTTCTTT
CASSYATGNTEAFF
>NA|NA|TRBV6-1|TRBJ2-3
TGTGCCAGCAGTGATGCTCCCCGTCGCGATACGCAGTATTTT
CASSDAPRRDTQYF
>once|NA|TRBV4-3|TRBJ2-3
TGCGCCAGCAGCCAAGATAGGCTCCTCACAGATACGCAGTATTTT
CASSQDRLLTDTQYF
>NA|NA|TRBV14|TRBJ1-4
TGTGCCAGCAGCGGGGGAGGGAGTGGAGAAAAACTGTTTTTT
CASSGGGSGEKLFF
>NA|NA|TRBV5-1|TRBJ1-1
TGCGCCAGCAGCCAGGACGTGAACACTGAAGCTTTCTTT
CASSQDVNTEAFF
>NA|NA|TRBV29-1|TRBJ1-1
TGCAGCGTTGAAACCGGGATGAACACTGAAGCTTTCTTT
CSVETGMNTEAFF
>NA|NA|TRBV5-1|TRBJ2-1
TGCGCCAGCAGCCCGGGACAAAACAATGAGCAGTTCTTC
CASSPGQNNEQFF
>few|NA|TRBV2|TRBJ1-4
TGTGCCAGCAGTGTCGGTGAAAAACTGTTTTTT
CASSVGEKLFF
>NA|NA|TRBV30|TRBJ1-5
TGTGCCTGGAGTTCTTCCCGTGACACTCCTGGCCCCCTATATAGCAATCAGCCCCAGCATTTT
CAWSSSRDTPGPLYSNQPQHF
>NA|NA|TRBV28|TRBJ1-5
TGTGCCAGCCGTGCGGGGGATCAGCCCCAGCATTTT
CASRAGDQPQHF
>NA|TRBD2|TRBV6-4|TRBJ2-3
TGTGCCAGCAGTCTTAGCGGGAGGGGCACAGATACGCAGTATTTT
CASSLSGRGTDTQYF
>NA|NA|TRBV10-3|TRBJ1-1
TGTGCCATCAACGCAGACAGAGACGGGGGAGAAGCTTTCTTT
CAINADRDGGEAFF
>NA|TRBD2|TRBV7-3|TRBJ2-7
TGTGCCAGCAGCTTAATGGCTAGCGGGGTTTACGAGCAGTACTTC
CASSLMASGVYEQYF
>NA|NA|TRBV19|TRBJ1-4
TGTGCCAGTATGGGGAGTTCAACTAATGAAAAACTGTTTTTT
CASMGSSTNEKLFF
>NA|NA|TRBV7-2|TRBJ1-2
TGTGCCAGCAGCTTAGCCCGGACAGAGTACTATGGCTACACCTTC
CASSLARTEYYGYTF
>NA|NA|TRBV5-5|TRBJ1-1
TGTGCCAGCAGCTTGGCGGGGGACACTGAAGCTTTCTTT
CASSLAGDTEAFF
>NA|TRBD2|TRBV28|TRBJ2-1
TGTGCCAGCAGTTTGGGGGGGAGTACCTACAATGAGCAGTTCTTC
CASSLGGSTYNEQFF
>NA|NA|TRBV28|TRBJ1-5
TGTGCCAGCAGCCCTAGTAATCAGCCCCAGCATTTT
CASSPSNQPQHF
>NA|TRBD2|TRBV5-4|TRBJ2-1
TGTGCCAGCAGCACCAGAGCGGGAGGGTCCTACAATGAGCAGTTCTTC
CASSTRAGGSYNEQFF
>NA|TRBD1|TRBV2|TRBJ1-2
TGTGCCAGCAGTGGGGACAGACATGGCTACACCTTC
CASSGDRHGYTF
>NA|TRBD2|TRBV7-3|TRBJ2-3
TGTGCCAGCAGCAGGACTAGCGGGAGCACAGATACGCAGTATTTT
CASSRTSGSTDTQYF
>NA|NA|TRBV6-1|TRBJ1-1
TGTGCCAGCAAGCAGAGGGGAACTGAAGCTTTCTTT
CASKQRGTEAFF
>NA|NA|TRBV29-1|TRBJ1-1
TGCAGCGGCGGACAGCTCATGAACACTGAAGCTTTCTTT
CSGGQLMNTEAFF
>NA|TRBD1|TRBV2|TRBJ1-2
TGTGCCAGCAATAAGGGGACAGGGGATTATGGCTACACCTTC
CASNKGTGDYGYTF
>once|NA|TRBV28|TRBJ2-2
TGTGCCAGCAGACCCGGGTCGTGGGCCGGGGAGCTGTTTTTT
CASRPGSWAGELFF
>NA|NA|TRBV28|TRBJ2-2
TGTGCCAGCAGTACCTACCCAGAGAACACCGGGGAGCTGTTTTTT
CASSTYPENTGELFF
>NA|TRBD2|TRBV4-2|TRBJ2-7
TGTGCCAGCAGCCAAGCGTCTAGCGGGAGATCCTACGAGCAGTACTTC
CASSQASSGRSYEQYF
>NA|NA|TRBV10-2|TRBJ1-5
TGCGCCAGCAGTGAGCCGGGCAGTGCGGGACAGCCCCAGCATTTT
CASSEPGSAGQPQHF
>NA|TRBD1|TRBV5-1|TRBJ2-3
TGCGCCACCAACGACCAGGGGGCAGATACGCAGTATTTT
CATNDQGADTQYF
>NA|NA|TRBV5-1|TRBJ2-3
TGCGCCAGCAGCGACTTGGGTCAGGATACGCAGTATTTT
CASSDLGQDTQYF
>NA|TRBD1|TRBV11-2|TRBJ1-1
TGTGCCAGCAGTTATCCGTTGGACAGGGCCACGAACACTGAAGCTTTCTTT
CASSYPLDRATNTEAFF
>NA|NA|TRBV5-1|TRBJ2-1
TGCGCCAGCAGAGTCGTGACCAGTTACAATGAGCAGTTCTTC
CASRVVTSYNEQFF
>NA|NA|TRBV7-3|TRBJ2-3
TGTGCCAGCAGCCCGGGACGGGCAGATACGCAGTATTTT
CASSPGRADTQYF
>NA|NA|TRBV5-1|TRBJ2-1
TGCGCCAGCAGCCCTGAGGTTCGGTACAATGAGCAGTTCTTC
CASSPEVRYNEQFF
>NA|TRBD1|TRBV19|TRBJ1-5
TGTGCCAGTAGTCCCCGGGACAGTAAAAATAGCAATCAGCCCCAGCATTTT
CASSPRDSKNSNQPQHF
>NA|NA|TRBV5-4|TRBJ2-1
TGTGCCAGCAGCTTGGTCGGACGGGGACCCAATGAGCAGTTCTTC
CASSLVGRGPNEQFF
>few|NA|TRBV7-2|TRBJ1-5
TGTGCCAGCAGCTTAACGGTGTTGGAGCCCCAGCATTTT
CASSLTVLEPQHF
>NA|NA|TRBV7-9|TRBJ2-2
TGTGCCAGCAGCTTGGGCGTCGGGGAGCTGTTTTTT
CASSLGVGELFF
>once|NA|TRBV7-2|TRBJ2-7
TGTGCCAGCAGCCCCCAAGGGTGGGACAAGAGGTACGAGCAGTACTTC
CASSPQGWDKRYEQYF
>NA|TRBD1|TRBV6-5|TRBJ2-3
TGTGCCAGCAGTTATCGTCGACAGGGTGGAACAGATACGCAGTATTTT
CASSYRRQGGTDTQYF
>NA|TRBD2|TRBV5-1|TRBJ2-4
TGCGCCAGCAGCCCCCTCGGGGCGGGAGGGCCGGGGGCCAAAAACATTCAGTACTTC
CASSPLGAGGPGAKNIQYF
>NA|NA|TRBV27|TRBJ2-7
TGTGCCAGCAGTTTGGATGGGCGATTGGGTACCTACGAGCAGTACTTC
CASSLDGRLGTYEQYF
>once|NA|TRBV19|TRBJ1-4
TGTGCCAGTAGTATCGGGGGTTTGATTGGTGAAAAACTGTTTTTT
CASSIGGLIGEKLFF
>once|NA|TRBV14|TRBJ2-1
TGTGCCAGCAGCCCCAACCGGGATAATGAGCAGTTCTTC
CASSPNRDNEQFF
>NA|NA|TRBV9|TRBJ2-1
TGTGCCAGCAGCGTAGGTCAGGCTCGGAGCTCCTACAATGAGCAGTTCTTC
CASSVGQARSSYNEQFF
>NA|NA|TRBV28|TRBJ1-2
TGTGCCAGCAGGGACGGGGTTGGTGGCTACACCTTC
CASRDGVGGYTF